This T cell receptor (beta chain) appears in the sequencing data of a study of shared clonotypes between healthy human individuals. The overall study: Researchers drew samples from two women and a few men aged 18 to 49.

It was on ten immunoSEQ deep assay plates that unsorted PBMC DNA was sequenced. Assay: immunoSEQ multiplex PCR; the TCRdb copy retains only in-frame clones and omits some. This sample yields 450,000 to 500,000 clones, of which around four fifths are seen a single time; about 12% belongs to the top ten. CDR1 and CDR2 from the germline V gene are SGHAT and FQNNGV. This CDR3 region has 13 residues. This clone was seen once. At one end, the junction sequence differs from germline, possibly due to a read error. The chain employs TRBV11-2 and TRBJ2-4; D might be TRBD1 (6 bases). The sequencing input was PBMCs. The sequence was collected from a woman in her forties in good health. Some clones in this sample may be carry-over from other donors' samples. CDR3 loop: CASSFSDGQFQSF. For the CDR3, the DNA is TGTGCCAGCAGCTTCTCTGATGGACAGTTCCAAAGCTTC.